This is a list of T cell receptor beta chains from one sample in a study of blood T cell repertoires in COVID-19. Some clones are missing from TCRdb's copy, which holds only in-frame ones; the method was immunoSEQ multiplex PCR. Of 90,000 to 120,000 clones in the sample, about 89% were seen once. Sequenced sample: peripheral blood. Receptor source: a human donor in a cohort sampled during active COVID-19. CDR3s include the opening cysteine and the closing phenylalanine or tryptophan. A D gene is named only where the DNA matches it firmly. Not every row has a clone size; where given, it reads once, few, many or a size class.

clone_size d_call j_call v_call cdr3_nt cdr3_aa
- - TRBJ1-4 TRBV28 TGTGCCAGCAGTTTGGGGGCGAGTGGAGAAAAACTGTTTTTT CASSLGASGEKLFF
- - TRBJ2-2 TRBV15 TGTGCCACCTGCTCCCAGAACAGGAGGGGAAACGGGGAGCTGTTTTTT CATCSQNRRGNGELFF
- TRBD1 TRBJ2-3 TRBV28 TGTGCCAGCAGTTCCTACTGGACAGGGGGCGCGGGAGATACGCAGTATTTT CASSSYWTGGAGDTQYF
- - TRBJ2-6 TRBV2 TGTGCCAGCAGTGAGGACAAGTCTGGGGCCAACGTCCTGACTTTC CASSEDKSGANVLTF
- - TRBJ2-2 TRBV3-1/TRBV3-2 TGTGCCAGCAGCCAAGTCCAATCCGGGGAGCTGTTTTTT CASSQVQSGELFF
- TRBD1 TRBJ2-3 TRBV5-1 TGCGCCAGCAGCGGATGGGACAGGGTAACAGATACGCAGTATTTT CASSGWDRVTDTQYF
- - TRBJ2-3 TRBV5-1 TGCGCCAGCAGCCGGTTAGATTCATCCACAGATACGCAGTATTTT CASSRLDSSTDTQYF
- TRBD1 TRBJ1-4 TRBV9 TGTGCCAGCAGCGTAGAGGCAGGGGGGGAAAAACTGTTTTTT CASSVEAGGEKLFF
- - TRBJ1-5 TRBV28 TGTGCCAGCAGTTTCCGGGGTAGGGGCAATCAGCCCCAGCATTTT CASSFRGRGNQPQHF
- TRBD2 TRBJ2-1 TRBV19 TGTGCCAGTAGTTGGGGGGGGTCCTACAATGAGCAGTTCTTC CASSWGGSYNEQFF
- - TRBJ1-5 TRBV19 TGTGCCAGTAGTATGACCAAGGGGGTTAAGAGCAATCAGCCCCAGCATTTT CASSMTKGVKSNQPQHF
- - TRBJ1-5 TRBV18 TGTGCCAGCTCCCTTGGGCAGACGGCTTCGGAGCATTTT CASSLGQTASEHF
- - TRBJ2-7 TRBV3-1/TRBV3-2 TGTGCCAGCAGCCAAGGGCGGGGACGAGAGGAAGAGCAGTACTTC CASSQGRGREEEQYF
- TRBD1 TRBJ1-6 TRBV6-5 TGTGCCAGCAGTCCTCGGACAGGGGGAGGATCACCCCTCCACTTT CASSPRTGGGSPLHF
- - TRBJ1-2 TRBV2 TGTGCCAGCAGTGGCCAGGGGAAGGGCTATGGCTACACCTTC CASSGQGKGYGYTF
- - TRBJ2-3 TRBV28 TGTGCCAGCAGTTCCCCAAGCACAGATACGCAGTATTTT CASSSPSTDTQYF
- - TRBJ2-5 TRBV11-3 TGTGCCAGCAGCTCGACAGGAACCCCCCGGGAGACCCAGTACTTC CASSSTGTPRETQYF
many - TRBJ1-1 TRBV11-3 TGTGCCAGCAGAAATCGGAGGAACACTGAAGCTTTCTTT CASRNRRNTEAFF
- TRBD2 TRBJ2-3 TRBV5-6 TGTGCCAGCACTGTTGGCGGGGGGGGGACAGATACGCAGTATTTT CASTVGGGGTDTQYF
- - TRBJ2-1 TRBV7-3 TGTGCCAGCAGCCCGGTAGGGACTTCGGAGTACAATGAGCAGTTCTTC CASSPVGTSEYNEQFF
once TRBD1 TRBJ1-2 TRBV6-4 TGTGCCAGCAGTGACCAGGACAGGGCAGGTTACGGCTATGGCTACACCTTC CASSDQDRAGYGYGYTF